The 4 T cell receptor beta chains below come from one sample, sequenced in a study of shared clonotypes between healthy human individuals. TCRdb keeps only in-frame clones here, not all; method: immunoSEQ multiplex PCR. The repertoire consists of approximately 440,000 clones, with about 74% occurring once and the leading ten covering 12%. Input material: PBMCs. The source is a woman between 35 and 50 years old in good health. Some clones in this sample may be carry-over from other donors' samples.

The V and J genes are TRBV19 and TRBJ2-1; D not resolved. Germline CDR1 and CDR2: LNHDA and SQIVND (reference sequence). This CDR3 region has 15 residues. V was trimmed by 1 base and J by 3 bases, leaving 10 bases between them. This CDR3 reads CASSIGQSVYNEQFF. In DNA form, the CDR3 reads TGTGCCAGTAGTATAGGCCAGAGCGTCTACAATGAGCAGTTCTTC.

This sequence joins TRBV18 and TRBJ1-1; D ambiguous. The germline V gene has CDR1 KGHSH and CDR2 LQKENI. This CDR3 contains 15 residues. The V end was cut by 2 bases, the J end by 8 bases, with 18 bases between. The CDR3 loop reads CASSPTYSTQSEAFF. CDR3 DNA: TGTGCCAGCTCACCAACTTATAGTACGCAGTCAGAAGCTTTCTTT.

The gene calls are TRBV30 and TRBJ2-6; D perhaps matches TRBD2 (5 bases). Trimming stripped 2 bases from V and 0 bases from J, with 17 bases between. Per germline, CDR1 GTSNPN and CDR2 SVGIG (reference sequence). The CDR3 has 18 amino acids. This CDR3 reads CAWSSDTWRYSGANVLTF. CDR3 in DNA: TGTGCCTGGAGTAGTGACACCTGGAGGTACTCTGGGGCCAACGTCCTGACTTTC.

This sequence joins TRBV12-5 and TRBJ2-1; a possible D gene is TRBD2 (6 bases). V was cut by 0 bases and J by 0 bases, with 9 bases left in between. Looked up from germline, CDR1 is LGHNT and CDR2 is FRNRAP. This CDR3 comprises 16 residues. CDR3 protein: CASGLVLGGSYNEQFF. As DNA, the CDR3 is TGTGCTAGTGGTTTGGTCCTCGGGGGCTCCTACAATGAGCAGTTCTTC.